This TCR beta chain was retrieved from a study of CD8 T cells in Susac syndrome. CD8+ and CD4+ T cells taken from blood had their TCR beta sequenced. The study used treatment-naive patients who had stable or active relapsing-remitting disease as multiple sclerosis controls. Germline V CDR1 and CDR2: SNHLY, FYNNEI. The CDR3 is made up of 14 amino acids. V was clipped by 6 bases and J by 5 bases; unmatched bases: 8. The authors reverse transcribed roughly 0.5 to 1 ug RNA with random hexamers. One entry per CDR3 protein, called by TCRdb with MiXCR from the immunoSEQ multiplex PCR reads. The sample lists about 150,000 distinct CDR3 sequences; about 94% were seen once.

Source material: CD8+ T cells from PBMCs. The receptor comes from a human donor with multiple sclerosis. This rearrangement joins TRBV2 to TRBJ2-5, with TRBD2 matching over 8 bases. Written as DNA, the CDR3 is TGTGCCAGCAGCAACGGGGGGGCCCGGGAGACCCAGTACTTC. Encoded protein: CASSNGGARETQYF.